Each of the 13 T cell receptor beta chains below was sequenced from the same sample in a study of T cell clonotyping in hematopoietic cell transplantation. Clones were sequenced by immunoSEQ multiplex PCR, and TCRdb holds only the in-frame ones, with some missing. Among 45,000 to 60,000 clones listed, 70% to 90% were seen once. The sample's time point: recipient sample about 28 days before transplant, after cytoreduction. The sample was peripheral blood mononuclear cells, taken before stem cell transplant. These receptors were obtained from a man aged 55 to 70 with biphenotypic leukemia. Some clones in this sample may be carry-over from other donors' samples.

This clone was found a few times. The V and J genes are TRBV18 and TRBJ1-2, with 10 bases identical to TRBD1. Germline-derived CDR1 and CDR2 are KGHSH and LQKENI. V lost 2 bases, J lost 1 base, and 7 bases stayed unmatched. The CDR3 extends over 17 amino acids. The CDR3 sequence: CASSPRGQGISNYGYTF. DNA for the CDR3: TGTGCCAGCTCACCAAGGGGACAGGGGATAAGTAACTATGGCTACACCTTC.

This clone was detected a few times. The genes are TRBV6-1 and TRBJ1-4; the D is unclear. This CDR3 contains 13 residues. Trimming shortened V by 10 bases and J by 8 bases, and 17 bases separated the two germline ends. Germline V gene data show CDR1 as MNHNS and CDR2 as SASEGT. The CDR3 DNA sequence: TGTGCCACCGCAATAGAATTGCGAGAAAAACTGTTTTTT. This gives the protein CATAIELREKLFF.

The chain recombines TRBV10-3 with TRBJ2-7; TRBD1 agrees at 9 bases. The CDR3 extends over 14 amino acids. The trim removed 10 bases at V and 1 base at J, leaving 8 bases unmatched. Germline CDR1 ENHRY, CDR2 SYGVKD. The CDR3 spells CATLRDRASYEQYF. The CDR3 region has the DNA TGTGCCACCCTCAGGGACAGGGCATCCTACGAGCAGTACTTC.

This chain connects TRBV6-1 to TRBJ2-1; no clear D. The CDR3 sequence is 13 residues long. The germline V gene encodes CDR1 MNHNS and CDR2 SASEGT. V was cut by 6 bases and J by 6 bases, with 12 bases left in between. CDR3 protein: CASSLGTSNEQFF. Written as DNA, the CDR3 is TGTGCCAGCAGCCTGGGTACGTCCAATGAGCAGTTCTTC.

This chain joins TRBV20-1 and TRBJ1-1, with unresolved D. This CDR3 region has 11 residues. V lost 2 bases to trimming and J lost 7 bases, with 8 bases between them. Germline assignment: CDR1 DFQATT and CDR2 SNEGSKA (reference sequence). CDR3 in amino acids: CSARPDGEAFF. The CDR3 DNA follows: TGCAGTGCTAGACCAGACGGTGAAGCTTTCTTT.

The rearrangement links TRBV30 to TRBJ2-7; a weak D match, TRBD1 (6 bases). Per germline, CDR1 GTSNPN and CDR2 SVGIG (reference sequence). Trimming left V 1 base short and J 5 bases short, with 9 bases between. The CDR3 totals 12 residues. CDR3 sequence reads: CAWSATGNEQYF. The CDR3 DNA sequence: TGTGCCTGGAGTGCTACAGGGAACGAGCAGTACTTC.

V usage is TRBV6-4 and J usage is TRBJ1-2; weak D call: TRBD1 (6 bases). The V end was cut by 0 bases, the J end by 8 bases, with 13 bases between. Germline CDR1 is MRHNA and CDR2 is SNTAGT. The CDR3 has 14 amino acids. DNA for the CDR3: TGTGCCAGCAGTGACTCGATCAGGGGCGGCGGCTACACCTTC. Amino acids: CASSDSIRGGGYTF.

The gene calls are TRBV4-1 and TRBJ1-3; a possible D gene is TRBD1 (5 bases). Germline V gene sequence: CDR1 MGHRA, CDR2 YSYEKL. This CDR3 region has 17 residues. Trimming pared 2 bases from V and 5 bases from J, leaving 19 bases between. The CDR3 spells CASSQPGGRGERNTIYF. CDR3 coding DNA: TGCGCCAGCAGCCAACCCGGGGGAAGGGGAGAGAGAAACACCATATATTTT.

The gene calls are TRBV6-5 and TRBJ1-2; 9 bases line up with TRBD1. CDR1 and CDR2 from the germline V gene are MNHEY and SVGAGI. CDR3 length: 13 residues. Trimming cost V 6 bases and J 8 bases; bases outside gene matches: 7. The DNA of the CDR3 is TGTGCCAGCAGGGAGGGACAGGGACCGGGCTACACCTTC. Its protein is CASREGQGPGYTF.

This chain connects TRBV10-3 to TRBJ2-7; D uncertain. Germline V gene lookup returns CDR1 ENHRY and CDR2 SYGVKD. The CDR3 has 14 amino acids. V was clipped by 4 bases and J by 0 bases, with 10 bases between them. CDR3 region: CAISAVPSSYEQYF. For the CDR3, the DNA is TGTGCCATCAGTGCGGTACCTTCCTCCTACGAGCAGTACTTC.

This clone has more than one count but fewer than ten. This sequence joins TRBV5-4 and TRBJ1-1; 7 nucleotides align to TRBD1. Germline CDR1 and CDR2: SGHNT and YYREEE (reference sequence). The CDR3 consists of 14 residues. V was pared by 2 bases and J by 5 bases, with 6 bases of the junction left unmatched. CDR3 DNA sequence: TGTGCCAGCAGCTTACAGGGGATTAGGACTGAAGCTTTCTTT. Its translation: CASSLQGIRTEAFF.

V and J are TRBV28 and TRBJ2-1; 9 bases agree with TRBD2. V dropped 10 bases and J dropped 3; count of bases not matched to a gene: 4. This CDR3 region has 13 residues. Per germline, CDR1 MDHEN and CDR2 SYDVKM. The CDR3 loop is CATRTSDYNEQFF. CDR3 coding DNA: TGTGCCACCCGGACTAGCGACTACAATGAGCAGTTCTTC.

The rearrangement links TRBV10-1 to TRBJ2-5; a possible D gene is TRBD2 (5 bases). V lost 0 bases, J lost 3 bases, and 11 bases lay in between. This CDR3 spans 15 amino acids. From germline, CDR1 is WNHNN and CDR2 SYGVQD (reference sequence). This CDR3 reads CASSESNGVEETQYF. CDR3 bases: TGCGCCAGCAGTGAGTCGAACGGGGTGGAAGAGACCCAGTACTTC.